This TCR beta chain came from a study of T cells in localized non-small cell lung cancer. This CDR3 has 12 amino acids. The germline V gene has CDR1 MGHDK and CDR2 SYGVNS. V lost 7 bases and J lost 4, with 11 bases in between. The repertoire was sequenced with immunoSEQ multiplex PCR; TCRdb's copy has only in-frame clones and lacks some. The repertoire consists of approximately 35,000 clones, with roughly nine tenths occurring once and the leading ten covering approximately 5.2%. This specimen consisted of PBMCs, obtained before any cancer treatment. The receptor was derived from a man between 35 and 75 years old with stage II lung adenocarcinoma. This sequence joins TRBV25-1 and TRBJ2-7; D not resolved. CDR3 DNA sequence: TGTGCCAGCACCAAACTGGGATACGAGCAGTACTTC. Protein sequence: CASTKLGYEQYF.